These T cell receptor beta chains were read from a single sample in a study of post-analysis software for immune sequencing data. TCRdb analysed the PCR reads with MiXCR anew, one entry per CDR3 protein. The data contain 650,000 to 850,000 distinct CDR3 sequences, about 45% of them singletons. Sequencing was done on a sample of blood. These receptors were obtained from a girl aged 10 to 17 with multiple sclerosis. The CDR3 runs from the conserved cysteine through the conserved F or W. Each record gives: J gene, clone size, D gene, V gene, CDR3 protein, CDR3 DNA. D genes are given only for firm matches. A clone size is listed for some rows: how often the clone was seen (once, few, many), or a class if it is expanded.

>TRBJ2-3|-|-|TRBV12-3/TRBV12-4
CASSEKGRGDTQYF
TGTGCCAGCAGCGAGAAGGGGAGGGGGGATACGCAGTATTTT
>TRBJ2-1|-|TRBD2|TRBV5-4
CASSFGAGGRDEQFF
TGTGCCAGCAGCTTTGGAGCGGGAGGGCGGGATGAGCAGTTCTTC
>TRBJ2-7|-|-|TRBV10-3
CAISVSGASYEQYF
TGTGCCATCAGTGTCAGCGGTGCCTCCTACGAGCAGTACTTC
>TRBJ1-1|-|TRBD1|TRBV20-1
CSATTGDRGFGTEAFF
TGCAGTGCTACTACCGGGGACAGGGGATTTGGGACTGAAGCTTTCTTT
>TRBJ1-6|-|TRBD1|TRBV6-1
CASSPLGTGGTDSPLHF
TGTGCCAGCAGTCCCCTCGGGACAGGGGGCACCGATTCACCCCTCCACTTT
>TRBJ2-7|-|-|TRBV6-6
CASSITKEAQYF
TGTGCCAGCAGCATAACCAAAGAGGCCCAGTACTTC
>TRBJ2-3|-|TRBD2|TRBV6-1
CASSNLGTSGRRRYSTDTQYF
TGTGCCAGCAGCAATTTAGGGACTAGCGGGAGACGAAGGTATAGCACAGATACGCAGTATTTT
>TRBJ1-2|-|-|TRBV7-9
CASSFKGMHGYTF
TGTGCCAGCAGCTTCAAGGGGATGCATGGCTACACCTTC
>TRBJ2-5|many|-|TRBV5-1
CASSPDKETQYF
TGCGCCAGCAGCCCCGACAAAGAGACCCAGTACTTC
>TRBJ2-5|-|-|TRBV10-3
CAISARGEWETQYF
TGTGCCATCAGTGCCCGTGGGGAATGGGAGACCCAGTACTTC
>TRBJ2-5|few|-|TRBV4-1
CASSQDAGDRETQYF
TGCGCCAGCAGCCAAGATGCAGGCGACAGGGAGACCCAGTACTTC
>TRBJ2-4|-|TRBD2|TRBV14
CASSQAGGAIQYF
TGTGCCAGCAGCCAAGCGGGGGGGGCTATTCAGTACTTC
>TRBJ2-1|-|-|TRBV7-9
CASSSVGLRGYNEQFF
TGTGCCAGCAGCTCCGTCGGGCTAAGGGGCTACAATGAGCAGTTCTTC
>TRBJ2-1|-|-|TRBV20-1
CSAGSGTSGNEQFF
TGCAGTGCGGGGAGCGGGACATCCGGCAATGAGCAGTTCTTC
>TRBJ2-1|-|-|TRBV20-1
CSARPLPSSYNEQFF
TGCAGTGCTAGACCCCTACCGAGCTCCTACAATGAGCAGTTCTTC
>TRBJ1-2|-|-|TRBV5-1
CASSPDGASYGYTF
TGCGCCAGCAGCCCGGACGGGGCAAGCTATGGCTACACCTTC
>TRBJ2-1|-|TRBD2|TRBV20-1
CSARDQREANEQFF
TGCAGTGCTAGAGATCAGCGGGAGGCAAATGAGCAGTTCTTC
>TRBJ2-4|-|-|TRBV27
CASSTIRQPLKNIQYF
TGTGCCAGCAGTACTATAAGACAGCCCCTTAAAAACATTCAGTACTTC
>TRBJ2-7|few|TRBD1|TRBV7-9
CASSLVIGGVSGGEQYF
TGTGCCAGCAGCTTAGTGATAGGGGGCGTCTCTGGGGGCGAGCAGTACTTC
>TRBJ2-3|-|-|TRBV12-3/TRBV12-4
CASSPLRDPRADTQYF
TGTGCCAGCAGTCCTTTGCGGGACCCGAGGGCAGATACGCAGTATTTT
>TRBJ2-7|-|-|TRBV7-6
CASSLEVGAEQYF
TGTGCCAGCAGCTTAGAGGTTGGGGCCGAGCAGTACTTC
>TRBJ1-5|-|-|TRBV30
CAWRQGNGNQPQHF
TGTGCCTGGAGACAAGGGAACGGCAATCAGCCCCAGCATTTT
>TRBJ2-1|-|-|TRBV13
CASSPGRGPNKEQFF
TGTGCCAGCAGCCCAGGCAGGGGTCCGAACAAGGAGCAGTTCTTC
>TRBJ2-1|-|TRBD2|TRBV11-1
CASSPTGTSEYNEQFF
TGTGCCAGCAGCCCTACCGGGACTAGCGAATACAATGAGCAGTTCTTC
>TRBJ2-5|few|-|TRBV11-2
CASSLGARAAPKETQYF
TGTGCCAGCAGCTTAGGAGCCCGGGCCGCACCAAAGGAGACCCAGTACTTC
>TRBJ2-7|few|TRBD1|TRBV28
CASSILSGTGFYEQYF
TGTGCCAGCAGTATTCTGTCCGGGACAGGGTTCTACGAGCAGTACTTC
>TRBJ2-1|few|TRBD2|TRBV12-3/TRBV12-4
CASSPFSGRAGDEQFF
TGTGCCAGCAGTCCCTTTAGCGGGAGGGCCGGGGATGAGCAGTTCTTC
>TRBJ2-1|few|TRBD2|TRBV7-2
CASSLSGTSYHDEQFF
TGTGCCAGCAGCCTCTCCGGGACTAGTTATCACGATGAGCAGTTCTTC